This T cell receptor beta chain is drawn from a study of cytomegalovirus exposure and HLA in healthy donors. Clones were read by immunoSEQ multiplex PCR, and TCRdb kept only the in-frame ones, dropping some. Counted here are about 160,000 clones, less than 90% occurring once; the ten biggest clones make up approximately 2.1%. The CDR3 is 15 residues long. V lost 1 base to trimming and J lost 7 bases, with 14 bases between them. Germline CDR1 and CDR2: MNHNS and SASEGT. This chain uses TRBV6-1 with TRBJ1-5; the D gene is possibly TRBD1 (5 bases). Material: PBMCs. The receptor was isolated from a woman aged 18-29 years in good health and CMV-seronegative. The CDR3 DNA is TGTGCCAGCAGTGAAGGTAGATGGGGGAGGCAGCCCCAGCATTTT. It specifies CASSEGRWGRQPQHF.